Shown below are 8 T cell receptor beta chains from a single sample sequenced in a study of T cell changes during pregnancy in multiple sclerosis. TCRdb keeps only in-frame clones here, not all; method: immunoSEQ multiplex PCR. The repertoire holds about 70,000 clones, with around 90% as singletons. The sample consisted of peripheral blood, taken in the first trimester of pregnancy. Receptor source: a female donor with multiple sclerosis, enrolled in a pregnancy study.

This chain uses TRBV5-1 with TRBJ2-2, with 10 bases matching TRBD2. Trimming took 0 bases from V and 1 from J; bases not matched to a gene: 3. CDR3 length equals 17 residues. CDR1 is SGHRS and CDR2 is YFSETQ in the germline V gene. The CDR3 here is CASSLVLAGENTGELFF. The CDR3 DNA reads as TGCGCCAGCAGCTTGGTGCTAGCGGGAGAGAACACCGGGGAGCTGTTTTTT.

This rearrangement joins TRBV9 to TRBJ1-3; 9 nucleotides align to TRBD1. Trimming took 4 bases from V and 1 from J; bases not matched to a gene: 12. CDR3 length: 18 amino acids. CDR1 and CDR2 (germline): SGDLS, YYNGEE. The CDR3 loop is CASSPSPPGQGSGNTIYF. CDR3 coding DNA: TGTGCCAGCAGCCCTTCCCCACCGGGACAGGGATCTGGAAACACCATATATTTT.

The J gene is TRBJ1-1, the V gene TRBV2; perhaps TRBD1 as D (5 bases). Germline assignment: CDR1 SNHLY and CDR2 FYNNEI. The CDR3 contains 19 residues. Trimming took off 1 base at V and 1 base at J, with 22 bases between the two ends. The CDR3 DNA reads as TGTGCCAGCAGTGAAGGCCCAGGTTTCTCGGGGGGGGAGAACACTGAAGCTTTCTTT. This gives the protein CASSEGPGFSGGENTEAFF.

The CDR3 coding sequence is TGTGCCAGCTCACTCTCACAGGGTGCATCCTACGAGCAGTACTTC. Its translation is CASSLSQGASYEQYF. This chain uses TRBV18 with TRBJ2-7, with D maybe TRBD1 (6 bases). V was pared by 4 bases and J by 1 base, with 14 bases between. The CDR3 has 15 residues. From germline, CDR1 is KGHSH and CDR2 LQKENI.

A remark on this clone: One junction end does not reproduce the germline sequence, and a read error may be involved. Written as DNA, the CDR3 is TGTGCCAGTAGTCTAGAGGGGGCCAGCTTCTATGGCTACACCTTC. Residues: CASSLEGASFYGYTF. The chain carries TRBV19 and TRBJ1-2; 7 nucleotides align to TRBD1. Germline CDR1 is LNHDA and CDR2 is SQIVND (reference sequence). The length of the CDR3 is 15 residues.

This sequence joins TRBV27 and TRBJ1-5; no definite D call. Trimming cost V 5 bases and J 9 bases, with 14 bases left between them. The CDR3 contains 13 residues. Germline V lookup: CDR1 MNHEY, CDR2 SMNVEV (reference sequence). This CDR3 reads CASSLTPPMPQHF. CDR3 in DNA: TGTGCCAGCAGTCTTACCCCCCCTATGCCCCAGCATTTT.

This sequence joins TRBV5-6 and TRBJ2-5; 7 bases agree with TRBD1. V was clipped by 2 bases and J by 5 bases; unmatched bases: 6. The CDR3 is 14 amino acids. Per germline, CDR1 SGHDT and CDR2 YYEEEE. In nucleotides, the CDR3 is TGTGCCAGCAGCTTACGACAGGGTGCGGAGACCCAGTACTTC. Amino acid sequence: CASSLRQGAETQYF.

The chain employs TRBV7-3 and TRBJ2-3; 10 nucleotides match TRBD1. The CDR3 totals 16 residues. Germline V gene data show CDR1 as SGHTA and CDR2 as FQGTGA. V shed 3 bases and J 0 bases; nucleotides not matched to a gene: 3. Here the CDR3 DNA reads TGTGCCAGCAGCTTGACAGGGGGCCCTAGCACAGATACGCAGTATTTT. Protein sequence: CASSLTGGPSTDTQYF.